A single sample gave rise to the 18 T cell receptor beta chains below, sequenced in a study of OX40 agonist ivuxolimab in advanced cancers. Generated by immunoSEQ multiplex PCR, the TCRdb table keeps only in-frame clones and is missing some. The sample comprises about 58,000 clones, over 80% of which are singletons, and under 4% rests with the top ten. Source: CD4+ or CD8+ T cells sorted from blood, taken in a trial of the OX40 agonist ivuxolimab. These receptor sequences come from an adult with an advanced solid tumor such as melanoma, head and neck, liver or kidney cancer.

The chain joins TRBV27 to TRBJ1-2, with TRBD1 as a possible D gene (5 bases). The germline gives CDR1 MNHEY, CDR2 SMNVEV (reference sequence). Between the trimmed V and J ends, which lost 3 bases and 7 bases, there was a span of 18 bases. The CDR3 totals 15 residues. CDR3 protein: CASSLRGPFAGGYTF. The CDR3 nucleotides read TGTGCCAGCAGTTTGAGGGGACCCTTTGCCGGTGGCTACACCTTC.

The genes are TRBV18 and TRBJ1-1, with D unresolved. The CDR3 length is 15 residues. Germline V CDR1 and CDR2: KGHSH, LQKENI. The V end was cut by 2 bases, the J end by 3 bases, with 13 bases between. This chain's CDR3 is CASSPGLAMHTEAFF. CDR3 DNA sequence: TGTGCCAGCTCACCAGGTCTGGCGATGCACACTGAAGCTTTCTTT.

J is TRBJ2-4 and V is TRBV6-1; TRBD2 agrees at 8 bases. The trim removed 10 bases at V and 7 bases at J, leaving 12 bases unmatched. This CDR3 spans 14 amino acids. Per the germline V gene, CDR1 is MNHNS and CDR2 is SASEGT. The CDR3 sequence is CATSGTRAYNIQYF. The CDR3 coding sequence is TGTGCCACCTCCGGGACTAGGGCTTACAACATTCAGTACTTC.

This rearrangement joins TRBV7-3 to TRBJ2-1; TRBD2 agrees at 9 bases. There are 16 residues in the CDR3. The ends lost 5 bases at V and 6 bases at J; junction bases unmatched: 11. Germline loops: CDR1 SGHTA, CDR2 FQGTGA. DNA of the CDR3: TGTGCCAGCAGCCCCTCCCGGCGGGAGGGTCTCAATGAGCAGTTCTTC. It translates to CASSPSRREGLNEQFF.

This chain uses TRBV6-1 with TRBJ2-5, with 7 bases lining up with TRBD2. Germline V gives CDR1 MNHNS, CDR2 SASEGT. Losses at the gene ends were 2 bases for V and 1 base for J; bases not matched to a gene: 7. The CDR3 extends over 16 amino acids. Written as DNA, the CDR3 is TGTGCCAGCAGTGAACTGCTGGGGGAGGGCCAAGAGACCCAGTACTTC. Encoded protein: CASSELLGEGQETQYF.

V usage is TRBV9 and J usage is TRBJ2-1; 10 positions match TRBD2. With 7 bases clipped from V and 3 bases from J, the junction kept 10 bases outside the gene matches. CDR3 length: 16 amino acids. The germline V gene has CDR1 SGDLS and CDR2 YYNGEE. The CDR3 loop is CASARSGRAYYNEQFF. The CDR3, as DNA: TGTGCCAGCGCGAGGAGCGGGAGGGCCTACTACAATGAGCAGTTCTTC.

This chain links TRBV28 with TRBJ1-5, with D possibly matching TRBD1 (5 bases). Trimming cost V 5 bases and J 1 base, with 21 bases left between them. Germline assignment: CDR1 MDHEN and CDR2 SYDVKM. This CDR3 has 18 residues. CDR3 residues: CASSPRDRLVISNQPQHF. CDR3 in DNA: TGTGCCAGCAGTCCTCGGGACCGGTTGGTAATAAGCAATCAGCCCCAGCATTTT.

This rearrangement joins TRBV5-6 to TRBJ1-3, with no clear D. CDR1 SGHDT and CDR2 YYEEEE come from the germline V gene. Trimming took 4 bases from V and 2 from J, leaving 7 bases between them. The CDR3 is made up of 13 amino acids. The CDR3 loop reads CASSPVAGNTIYF. CDR3 DNA: TGTGCCAGCAGCCCGGTGGCTGGAAACACCATATATTTT.

V usage is TRBV27 and J usage is TRBJ2-7, with TRBD1 as a possible D gene (6 bases). Trimming stripped 5 bases from V and 0 bases from J, with 20 bases between. CDR1 is MNHEY and CDR2 is SMNVEV in the germline V gene (reference sequence). This CDR3 has 17 residues. In DNA form, the CDR3 reads TGTGCCAGCAGTGACCAGGGGCCGGGCTTTCTCTCCTACGAGCAGTACTTC. Translating gives CASSDQGPGFLSYEQYF.

The chain recombines TRBV28 with TRBJ1-2, with a weak D call TRBD1 (5 bases). The V gene's germline CDR1 is MDHEN and CDR2 SYDVKM. The CDR3 contains 12 residues. Trimming stripped 8 bases from V and 7 bases from J, with 14 bases between. The CDR3, as DNA: TGTGCCAGCGGTAGTAGGGGAGGTGGCTACACCTTC. Encoded protein: CASGSRGGGYTF.

The chain combines TRBV30 with TRBJ1-3, with unresolved D. V was shortened by 4 bases and J by 4 bases, with 11 bases between the two germline ends. This CDR3 contains 13 residues. Per the germline V gene, CDR1 is GTSNPN and CDR2 is SVGIG (reference sequence). The CDR3 bases are TGTGCCTGGACCCGGAGTGCCGGAAACACCATATATTTT. It yields the protein CAWTRSAGNTIYF.

The chain carries TRBV5-1 and TRBJ2-7; TRBD2 is a possible D gene (6 bases). V shed 0 bases and J shed 6 bases, with 16 bases lying between them. Germline values: CDR1 SGHRS, CDR2 YFSETQ. This CDR3 is built from 15 residues. CDR3 nucleotides: TGCGCCAGCAGCTTGGACGGGACTCCCGACCGCGAGCAGTACTTC. Translating it yields CASSLDGTPDREQYF.

The chain carries TRBV7-9 and TRBJ1-2, with D possibly matching TRBD1 (6 bases). Trimming took 5 bases from V and 2 from J, leaving 15 bases between them. CDR3 size: 15 residues. Germline CDR1 is SEHNR and CDR2 is FQNEAQ (reference sequence). CDR3 DNA: TGTGCCAGCAGCAAGGACAGCAACGCGAACTATGGCTACACCTTC. This sequence encodes CASSKDSNANYGYTF.

The V and J genes are TRBV11-2 and TRBJ2-3; D might be TRBD1 or TRBD2, each matching 5 bases. The CDR3 contains 14 residues. Germline CDR1 reads SGHAT; CDR2 reads FQNNGV. The V and J ends lost 5 bases and 2 bases respectively, with 11 bases between them. The DNA for the CDR3 is TGTGCCAGCAGCAGAGGGGATCCCACAGATACGCAGTATTTT. Its protein is CASSRGDPTDTQYF. Together with reference TRBV11-2 and TRBJ2-3, the CDR3 gives the full variable domain: EAGVAQSPRYKIIEKRQSVAFWCNPISGHATLYWYQQILGQGPKLLIQFQNNGVVDDSQLPKDRFSAERLKGVDSTLKIQPAKLEDSAVYLCASSRGDPTDTQYFGPGTRLTVL.

The V call is TRBV7-9, the J call TRBJ2-7; maybe TRBD2 (6 bases). The CDR3 length is 16 residues. CDR1 and CDR2 (germline): SEHNR, FQNEAQ (reference sequence). V was trimmed by 4 bases and J by 2 bases, leaving 18 bases between them. This CDR3 is CASSYSPSSDPYEQYF. In nucleotides, the CDR3 is TGTGCCAGCAGCTATTCACCCTCTAGCGACCCCTACGAGCAGTACTTC.

The rearrangement uses TRBV10-3 and TRBJ1-4; D call uncertain. The CDR3 sequence is 12 residues long. CDR1 and CDR2 from the germline V gene are ENHRY and SYGVKD. Trimming removed 8 bases from V and 2 bases from J, with 6 bases in between. CDR3 in DNA: TGTGCCATCGGAGCTACTAATGAAAAACTGTTTTTT. Amino acids: CAIGATNEKLFF.

V gene TRBV18 combines with J gene TRBJ2-5; D remains ambiguous. Germline V gene sequence: CDR1 KGHSH, CDR2 LQKENI. The CDR3 length is 15 residues. Trimming removed 5 bases at V and 2 bases at J, with 15 bases between. The CDR3 here is CASSKDPGVQETQYF. The DNA of the CDR3 is TGTGCCAGCTCAAAAGACCCCGGAGTACAAGAGACCCAGTACTTC.

The chain uses TRBV11-2 and TRBJ2-1; 12 nucleotides line up with TRBD1. CDR3 length: 16 residues. The V gene's germline CDR1 is SGHAT and CDR2 FQNNGV. V gave up 5 bases and J gave up 6 bases; unmatched junction bases: 8. The CDR3 reads CASSKSRGQGANEQFF. CDR3 DNA sequence: TGTGCCAGCAGCAAAAGCCGGGGACAGGGGGCCAATGAGCAGTTCTTC.